The subject of this entry is one T cell receptor (beta chain). Its antigen remains unknown. The table came from immunoSEQ multiplex PCR; TCRdb's copy has only in-frame clones and leaves some out. Found here are roughly 180,000 clones, 87% of them singletons; the top ten hold about 5.5%. This CDR3 is 13 amino acids long. CDR1 SGHTA and CDR2 FQGNSA come from the germline V gene. The V gene lost 3 bases and the J gene lost 3 bases, with 6 bases spanning the gap. This sample was taken from a study of Ad26.COV2.S vaccination and SARS-CoV-2 variants. Study-wide findings and caveats: Substantial breadth in spike-specific CD8+ and CD4+ T cell responses was reportedly seen after vaccination.

This material consisted of peripheral blood, taken after recovery from COVID-19. The rearrangement uses TRBV7-2 and TRBJ1-5; D not resolved. This TCR was recovered from a human donor who had recovered from COVID-19. CDR3 protein: CASSLGNNQPQHF. The CDR3 region has the DNA TGTGCCAGCAGCTTGGGTAACAATCAGCCCCAGCATTTT.